The 9 T cell receptor beta chains below come from one sample, sequenced in a study of blood T cell repertoires in COVID-19. Sequenced by immunoSEQ multiplex PCR; TCRdb stores in-frame clones only, minus some. This sample has 140,000 to 150,000 clones, with roughly 78% found just once. The sequencing input was PBMCs or T cells enriched from blood (not recorded which). Every receptor here comes from a woman between 50 and 59 years old who had recovered from COVID-19.

This rearrangement joins TRBV3-1 (or the pseudogene TRBV3-2) to TRBJ1-3, with D possibly matching TRBD1 (5 bases). The CDR3 consists of 17 residues. Trimming took 2 bases from V and 0 from J, leaving 14 bases between them. In germline, CDR1 is LGHDT, CDR2 YNNKEL (reference sequence). The CDR3 here is CASSQWFGGSSGNTIYF. Here the CDR3 DNA reads TGTGCCAGCAGCCAATGGTTCGGGGGGAGCTCTGGAAACACCATATATTTT.

The genes are TRBV6-2 or TRBV6-3 and TRBJ1-1; tentatively, D is TRBD1 (5 bases). CDR1 and CDR2 from the germline V gene are MNHEY and SVGEGT. This CDR3 is 13 amino acids long. V was cut by 4 bases and J by 7 bases, with 13 bases left in between. CDR3 sequence: CASSSSGGGEAFF. Here the CDR3 DNA reads TGTGCCAGCAGTTCTTCCGGGGGAGGTGAAGCTTTCTTT.

V and J are TRBV5-1 and TRBJ1-6; 10 bases match TRBD1. CDR3 length equals 17 residues. J gave up 8 bases and V 1 base, and 9 bases lay outside the gene matches. CDR1 and CDR2 from the germline V gene are SGHRS and YFSETQ. The CDR3 sequence is CASSLRTGGLVDSPLHF. The CDR3 DNA sequence: TGCGCCAGCAGCTTGAGGACAGGGGGTTTGGTGGATTCACCCCTCCACTTT.

J is TRBJ2-7 and V is TRBV15; 11 bases are a match to TRBD2. Germline CDR1 LNHNV, CDR2 YYDKDF (reference sequence). Trimming removed 1 base from V and 3 bases from J; junction bases left unmatched: 2. The CDR3 runs 15 residues. Here the CDR3 reads CATSRASGGFYEQYF. The CDR3 region has the DNA TGTGCCACCAGCAGAGCTAGCGGGGGGTTCTACGAGCAGTACTTC.

This clone was seen a single time. The chain employs TRBV4-2 and TRBJ1-5; weak D call: TRBD1 (6 bases). The V and J ends lost 0 bases and 7 bases respectively, with 13 bases between them. The germline V gene encodes CDR1 LGHNA and CDR2 YNFKEQ. The CDR3 loop spans 15 amino acids. The CDR3 DNA reads TGTGCCAGCAGCCAAGATTGGGGAGGGGGACAGCCCCAGCATTTT. As protein: CASSQDWGGGQPQHF.

The chain links TRBV19 to TRBJ1-5; maybe TRBD1 (6 bases). The V end lost 5 bases, the J end lost 2 bases, and 10 bases lay between the germline ends. This CDR3 is built from 14 residues. Germline loops: CDR1 LNHDA, CDR2 SQIVND (reference sequence). CDR3 loop: CASSAGDRNQPQHF. The CDR3 DNA reads TGTGCCAGTAGTGCAGGGGACCGCAATCAGCCCCAGCATTTT.

This clone was found a few times. The chain is built from TRBV7-6 and TRBJ2-7; possible D gene TRBD2, 5 bases. Deletions cut 4 bases from V and 0 bases from J, with 13 bases between. Germline-derived CDR1 and CDR2 are SGHVS and FNYEAQ. The CDR3 extends over 15 amino acids. This CDR3 is CASSSVEGTSYEQYF. CDR3 DNA: TGTGCCAGCAGCTCCGTTGAGGGCACCTCCTACGAGCAGTACTTC.

The chain recombines TRBV2 with TRBJ2-7; D is uncertain. The germline V gene encodes CDR1 SNHLY and CDR2 FYNNEI. The V end was cut by 6 bases, the J end by 6 bases, with 12 bases between. The CDR3 loop spans 12 amino acids. CDR3 sequence reads: CASSRTSGEQYF. CDR3 coding DNA: TGTGCCAGCAGCCGCACCAGTGGCGAGCAGTACTTC.

J is TRBJ2-3 and V is TRBV3-1 (or the pseudogene TRBV3-2); TRBD2 might be the D (6 bases). Germline lookup yields CDR1 LGHDT and CDR2 YNNKEL (reference sequence). The V end lost 4 bases, the J end lost 2 bases, and 16 bases lay between the germline ends. This CDR3 has 16 residues. This chain's CDR3 is CASSPLREIDTDTQYF. As DNA, the CDR3 is TGTGCCAGCAGCCCCTTGCGGGAAATCGACACAGATACGCAGTATTTT.